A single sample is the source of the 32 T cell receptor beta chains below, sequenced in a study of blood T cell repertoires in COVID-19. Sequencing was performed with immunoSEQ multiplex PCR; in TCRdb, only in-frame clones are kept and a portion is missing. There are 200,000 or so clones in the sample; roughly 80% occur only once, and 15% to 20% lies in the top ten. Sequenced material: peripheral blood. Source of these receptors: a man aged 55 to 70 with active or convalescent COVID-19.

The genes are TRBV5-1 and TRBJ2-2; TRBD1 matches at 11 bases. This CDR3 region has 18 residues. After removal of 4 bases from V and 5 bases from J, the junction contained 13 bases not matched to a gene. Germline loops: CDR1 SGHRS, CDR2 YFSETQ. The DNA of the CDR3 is TGCGCCAGCAGCCCCGGACAGGGGGCAGTGACTGGGACCGGGGAGCTGTTTTTT. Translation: CASSPGQGAVTGTGELFF.

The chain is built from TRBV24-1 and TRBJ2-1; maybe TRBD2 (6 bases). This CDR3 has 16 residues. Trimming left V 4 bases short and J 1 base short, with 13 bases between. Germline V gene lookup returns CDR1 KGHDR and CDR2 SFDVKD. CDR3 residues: CATSESGVRSYNEQFF. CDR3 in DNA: TGTGCCACCAGTGAATCGGGAGTTCGGTCCTACAATGAGCAGTTCTTC.

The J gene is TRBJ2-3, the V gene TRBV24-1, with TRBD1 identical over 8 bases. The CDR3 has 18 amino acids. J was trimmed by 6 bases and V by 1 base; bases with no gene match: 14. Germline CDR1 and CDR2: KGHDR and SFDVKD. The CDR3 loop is CATSDLYGTGHPSDTQYF. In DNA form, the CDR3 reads TGTGCCACCAGTGATTTATATGGGACAGGACATCCCTCGGATACGCAGTATTTT.

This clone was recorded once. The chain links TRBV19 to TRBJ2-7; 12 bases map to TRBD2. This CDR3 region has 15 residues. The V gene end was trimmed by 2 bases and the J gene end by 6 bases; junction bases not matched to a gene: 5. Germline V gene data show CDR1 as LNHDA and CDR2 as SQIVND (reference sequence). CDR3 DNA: TGTGCCAGTAGTATATGGACTAGCGGGAAAAGCGAGCAGTACTTC. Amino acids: CASSIWTSGKSEQYF.

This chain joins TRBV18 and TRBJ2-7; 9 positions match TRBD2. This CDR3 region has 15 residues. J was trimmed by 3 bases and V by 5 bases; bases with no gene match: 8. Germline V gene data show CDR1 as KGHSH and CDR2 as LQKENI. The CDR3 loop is CASSYSRTSDYEQYF. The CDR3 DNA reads TGTGCCAGCTCATATTCCAGGACTAGCGACTACGAGCAGTACTTC.

In DNA form, the CDR3 reads TGTGCCAGCAGTTTATCAGGGCTTCACACTGAAGCTTTCTTT. Protein product: CASSLSGLHTEAFF. This sequence joins TRBV28 and TRBJ1-1; D is perhaps TRBD1 (5 bases). CDR3 length equals 14 residues. From germline, CDR1 is MDHEN and CDR2 SYDVKM. Trimming left V 1 base short and J 3 bases short, with 9 bases between.

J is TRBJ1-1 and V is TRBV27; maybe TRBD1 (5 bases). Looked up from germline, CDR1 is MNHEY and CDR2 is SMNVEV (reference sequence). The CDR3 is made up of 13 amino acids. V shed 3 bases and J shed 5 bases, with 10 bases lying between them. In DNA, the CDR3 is TGTGCCAGCAGTTTTTACGGGGGGACTGAAGCTTTCTTT. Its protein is CASSFYGGTEAFF.

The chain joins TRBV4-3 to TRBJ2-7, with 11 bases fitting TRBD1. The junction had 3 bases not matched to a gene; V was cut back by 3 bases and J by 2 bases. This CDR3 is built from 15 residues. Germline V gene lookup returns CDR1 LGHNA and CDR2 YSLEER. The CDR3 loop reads CASSQGQGEPYEQYF. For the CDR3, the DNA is TGCGCCAGCAGCCAGGGACAGGGGGAACCCTACGAGCAGTACTTC.

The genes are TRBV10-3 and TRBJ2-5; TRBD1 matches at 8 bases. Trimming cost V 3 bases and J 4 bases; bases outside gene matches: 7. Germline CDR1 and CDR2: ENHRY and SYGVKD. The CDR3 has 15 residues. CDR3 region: CAISEGQGEPETQYF. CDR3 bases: TGTGCCATCAGTGAAGGACAGGGTGAACCAGAGACCCAGTACTTC.

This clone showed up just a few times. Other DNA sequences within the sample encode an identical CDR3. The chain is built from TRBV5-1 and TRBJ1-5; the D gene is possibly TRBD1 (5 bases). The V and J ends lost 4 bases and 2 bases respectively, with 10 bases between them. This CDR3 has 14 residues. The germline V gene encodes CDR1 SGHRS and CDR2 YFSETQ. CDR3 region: CASSPDRGNQPQHF. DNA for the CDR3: TGCGCCAGCAGCCCTGACAGAGGCAATCAGCCCCAGCATTTT.

CDR3 nucleotide sequence: TGCGCCAGCAAGGAGAATACAGGGGATTCACCCCTCCACTTT. It encodes CASKENTGDSPLHF. V and J are TRBV5-1 and TRBJ1-6; 7 bases agree with TRBD1. The CDR3 consists of 14 residues. J gave up 8 bases and V 6 bases, and 8 bases lay outside the gene matches. The germline V gene has CDR1 SGHRS and CDR2 YFSETQ.

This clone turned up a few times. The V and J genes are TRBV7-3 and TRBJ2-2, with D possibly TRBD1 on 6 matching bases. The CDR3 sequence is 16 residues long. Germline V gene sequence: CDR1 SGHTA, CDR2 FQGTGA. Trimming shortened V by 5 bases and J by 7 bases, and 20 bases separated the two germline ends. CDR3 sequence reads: CASSTSRQAAGGELFF. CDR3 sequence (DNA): TGTGCCAGCAGCACCTCCCGACAGGCAGCCGGCGGGGAGCTGTTTTTT.

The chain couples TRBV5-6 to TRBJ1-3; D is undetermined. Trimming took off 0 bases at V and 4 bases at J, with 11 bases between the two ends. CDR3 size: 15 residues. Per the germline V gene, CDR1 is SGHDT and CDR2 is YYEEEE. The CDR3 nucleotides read TGTGCCAGCAGCTTGGTTCCGGGGTTCGGAAACACCATATATTTT. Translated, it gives CASSLVPGFGNTIYF.

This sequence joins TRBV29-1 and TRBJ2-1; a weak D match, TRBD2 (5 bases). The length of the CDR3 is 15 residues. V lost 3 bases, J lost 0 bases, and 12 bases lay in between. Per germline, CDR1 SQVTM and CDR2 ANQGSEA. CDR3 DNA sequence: TGCAGCGTTGATAGTGGGAGAGGCTCCTACAATGAGCAGTTCTTC. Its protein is CSVDSGRGSYNEQFF.

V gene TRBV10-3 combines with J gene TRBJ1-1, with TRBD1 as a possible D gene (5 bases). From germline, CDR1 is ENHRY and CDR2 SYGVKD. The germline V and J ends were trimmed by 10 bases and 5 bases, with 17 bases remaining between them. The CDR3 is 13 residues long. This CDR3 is CASHQGALTEAFF. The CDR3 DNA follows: TGTGCCAGCCATCAGGGTGCTCTAACTGAAGCTTTCTTT.

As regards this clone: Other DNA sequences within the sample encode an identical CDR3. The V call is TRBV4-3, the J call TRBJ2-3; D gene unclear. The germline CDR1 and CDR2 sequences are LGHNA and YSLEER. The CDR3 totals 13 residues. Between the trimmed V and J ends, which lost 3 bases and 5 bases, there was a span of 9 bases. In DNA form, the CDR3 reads TGCGCCAGCAGCCATTCCAGAGGAGATACGCAGTATTTT. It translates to CASSHSRGDTQYF.

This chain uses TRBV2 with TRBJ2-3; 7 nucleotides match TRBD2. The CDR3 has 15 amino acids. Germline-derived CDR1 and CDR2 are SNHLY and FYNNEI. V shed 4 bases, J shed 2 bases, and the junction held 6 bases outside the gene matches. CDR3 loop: CASSAGTTLTDTQYF. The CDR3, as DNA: TGTGCCAGCAGTGCCGGGACTACCCTCACAGATACGCAGTATTTT.

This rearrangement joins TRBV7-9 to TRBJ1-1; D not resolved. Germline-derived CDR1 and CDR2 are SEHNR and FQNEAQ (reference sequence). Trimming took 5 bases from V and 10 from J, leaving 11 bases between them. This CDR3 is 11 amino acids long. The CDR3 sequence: CASSAGSGAFF. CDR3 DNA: TGTGCCAGCAGCGCCGGGTCCGGAGCTTTCTTT.

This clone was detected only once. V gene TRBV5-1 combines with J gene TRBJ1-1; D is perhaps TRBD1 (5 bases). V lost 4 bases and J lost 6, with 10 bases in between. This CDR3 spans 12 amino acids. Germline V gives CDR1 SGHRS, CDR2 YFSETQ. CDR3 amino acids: CASSPRGSEAFF. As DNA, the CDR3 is TGCGCCAGCAGCCCTCGGGGGTCTGAAGCTTTCTTT. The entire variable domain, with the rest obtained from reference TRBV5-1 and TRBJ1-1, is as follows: KAGVTQTPRYLIKTRGQQVTLSCSPISGHRSVSWYQQTPGQGLQFLFEYFSETQRNKGNFPGRFSGRQFSNSRSEMNVSTLELGDSALYLCASSPRGSEAFFGQGTRLTVV.

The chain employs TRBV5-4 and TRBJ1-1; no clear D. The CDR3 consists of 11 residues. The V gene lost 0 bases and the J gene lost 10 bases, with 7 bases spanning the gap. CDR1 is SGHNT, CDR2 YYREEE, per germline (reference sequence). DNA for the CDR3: TGTGCCAGCAGCTTGGGGGCGTCAGCTTTCTTT. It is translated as CASSLGASAFF. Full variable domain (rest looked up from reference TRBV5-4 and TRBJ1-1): ETGVTQSPTHLIKTRGQQVTLRCSSQSGHNTVSWYQQALGQGPQFIFQYYREEENGRGNFPPRFSGLQFPNYSSELNVNALELDDSALYLCASSLGASAFFGQGTRLTVV.

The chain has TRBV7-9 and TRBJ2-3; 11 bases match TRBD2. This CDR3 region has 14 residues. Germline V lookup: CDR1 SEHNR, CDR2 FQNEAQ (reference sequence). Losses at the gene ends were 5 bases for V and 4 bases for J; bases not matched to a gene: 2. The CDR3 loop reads CASSTGLAADTQYF. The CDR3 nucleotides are TGTGCCAGCAGCACGGGACTAGCGGCAGATACGCAGTATTTT.

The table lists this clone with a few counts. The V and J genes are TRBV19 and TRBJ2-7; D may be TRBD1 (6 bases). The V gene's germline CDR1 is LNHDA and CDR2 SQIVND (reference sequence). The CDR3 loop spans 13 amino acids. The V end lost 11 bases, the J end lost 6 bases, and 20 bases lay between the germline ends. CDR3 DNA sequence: TGTGCCGCCCGGGACAAGCTGAATGGCGAGCAGTACTTC. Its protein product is CAARDKLNGEQYF.

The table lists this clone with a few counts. As DNA, the CDR3 is TGTGCCAGCAGCTTATCTAGCGGGAGGAATGAGCAGTTCTTC. Its translation is CASSLSSGRNEQFF. The gene calls are TRBV7-2 and TRBJ2-1; 11 positions match TRBD2. This CDR3 has 14 amino acids. The trim removed 2 bases at V and 7 bases at J, leaving 1 base unmatched. CDR1 and CDR2 (germline): SGHTA, FQGNSA.

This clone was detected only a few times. The CDR3 protein is CASSQGLHGYGYTF. The DNA of the CDR3 is TGTGCCAGCAGCCAAGGTCTGCACGGCTATGGCTACACCTTC. V and J are TRBV14 and TRBJ1-2, with D uncertain. V was cut by 1 base and J by 4 bases, with 10 bases left in between. There are 14 residues in the CDR3. Per the germline V gene, CDR1 is SGHDN and CDR2 is FVKESK.

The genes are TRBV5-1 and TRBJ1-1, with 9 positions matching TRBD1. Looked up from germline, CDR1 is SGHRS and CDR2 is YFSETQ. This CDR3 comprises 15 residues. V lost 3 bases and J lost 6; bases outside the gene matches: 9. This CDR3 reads CASSSGQGGGAEAFF. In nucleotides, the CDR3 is TGCGCCAGCAGCTCGGGACAGGGCGGTGGGGCTGAAGCTTTCTTT.

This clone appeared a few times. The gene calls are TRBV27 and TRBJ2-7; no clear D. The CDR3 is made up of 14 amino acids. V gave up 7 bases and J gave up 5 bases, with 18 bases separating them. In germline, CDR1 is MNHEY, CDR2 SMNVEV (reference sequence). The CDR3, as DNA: TGTGCCAGCACCTCCTTTGTTGGCAACGACGAGCAGTACTTC. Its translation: CASTSFVGNDEQYF.

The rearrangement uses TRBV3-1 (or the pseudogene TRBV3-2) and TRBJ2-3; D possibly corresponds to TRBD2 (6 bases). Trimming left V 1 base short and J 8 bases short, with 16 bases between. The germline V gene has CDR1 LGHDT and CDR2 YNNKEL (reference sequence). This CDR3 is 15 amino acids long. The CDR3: CASSQAGAAPGTQYF. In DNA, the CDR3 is TGTGCCAGCAGCCAAGCGGGAGCGGCCCCGGGTACGCAGTATTTT.

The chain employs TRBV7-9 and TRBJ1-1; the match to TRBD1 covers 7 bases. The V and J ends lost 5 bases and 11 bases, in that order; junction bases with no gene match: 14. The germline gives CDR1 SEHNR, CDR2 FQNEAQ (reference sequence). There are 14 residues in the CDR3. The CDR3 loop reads CASSPRGDRVGAFF. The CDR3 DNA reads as TGTGCCAGCAGCCCGAGAGGCGACAGGGTAGGCGCTTTCTTT.

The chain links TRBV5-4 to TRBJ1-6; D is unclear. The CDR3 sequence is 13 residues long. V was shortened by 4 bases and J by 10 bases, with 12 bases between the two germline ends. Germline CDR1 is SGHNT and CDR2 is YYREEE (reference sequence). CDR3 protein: CASSLGIESPLHF. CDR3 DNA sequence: TGTGCCAGCAGCCTCGGGATTGAGTCACCCCTCCACTTT.

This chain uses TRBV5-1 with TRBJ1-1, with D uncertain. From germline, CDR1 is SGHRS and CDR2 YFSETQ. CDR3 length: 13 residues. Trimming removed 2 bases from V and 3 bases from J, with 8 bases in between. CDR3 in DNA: TGCGCCAGCAGCTTTGACACCTACACTGAAGCTTTCTTT. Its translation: CASSFDTYTEAFF. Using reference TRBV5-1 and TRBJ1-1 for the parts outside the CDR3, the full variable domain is KAGVTQTPRYLIKTRGQQVTLSCSPISGHRSVSWYQQTPGQGLQFLFEYFSETQRNKGNFPGRFSGRQFSNSRSEMNVSTLELGDSALYLCASSFDTYTEAFFGQGTRLTVV.

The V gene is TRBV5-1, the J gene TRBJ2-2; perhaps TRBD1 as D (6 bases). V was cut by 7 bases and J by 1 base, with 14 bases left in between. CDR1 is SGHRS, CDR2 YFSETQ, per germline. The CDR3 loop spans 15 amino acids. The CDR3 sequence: CASDDPGQNTGELFF. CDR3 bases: TGCGCCAGCGATGACCCGGGACAGAACACCGGGGAGCTGTTTTTT.

CDR3 bases: TGCAGTGCTGATTCTAGCTCTGAGCAGTTCTTC. Amino acid sequence: CSADSSSEQFF. The V and J genes are TRBV20-1 and TRBJ2-1; D is perhaps TRBD2 (5 bases). CDR1 and CDR2 (germline): DFQATT, SNEGSKA (reference sequence). This CDR3 comprises 11 residues. V dropped 5 bases and J dropped 9 bases, with 11 bases sitting between them.